These T cell receptor beta chains were read from a single sample in a study of T cell changes during pregnancy in multiple sclerosis. Clones were sequenced by immunoSEQ multiplex PCR, and TCRdb holds only the in-frame ones, with some missing. The table lists about 24,000 clones, approximately 90% of them singletons. The sequencing used CD8+ T cells from peripheral blood mononuclear cells, collected in the first trimester of pregnancy. The receptor source for this set is a female donor in good health, enrolled as a control in a pregnancy study. Each CDR3 is given with its conserved first and last residue. Each record gives: D gene, CDR3 length, V gene, clone size, J gene, CDR3 protein, CDR3 DNA. D genes are given only for firm matches. Where a row states a size, it is once, few, many or the class of an expanded clone; other rows omit it.

-	14	TRBV19	-	TRBJ2-7	CASSLYRDAYEQYF	TGTGCCAGTAGTCTGTACAGGGACGCCTACGAGCAGTACTTC
-	15	TRBV5-5	-	TRBJ1-2	CASSDGTTSYYGYTF	TGTGCCAGCAGCGACGGGACAACCTCGTACTATGGCTACACCTTC
-	13	TRBV27	-	TRBJ2-4	CASSDSAKNIQYF	TGTGCCAGCAGTGACTCAGCCAAAAACATTCAGTACTTC
TRBD1	20	TRBV28	-	TRBJ1-6	CASSGPRDRGSRGPNSPLHF	TGTGCCAGCAGCGGACCGAGGGACAGGGGTTCGAGGGGCCCAAATTCACCCCTCCACTTT
-	12	TRBV30	-	TRBJ2-5	CAWSGGEETQYF	TGTGCCTGGAGTGGCGGAGAAGAGACCCAGTACTTC
-	16	TRBV15	-	TRBJ1-6	CATESGESSYNSPLHF	TGTGCCACCGAATCAGGGGAAAGCTCCTATAATTCACCCCTCCACTTT
TRBD2	11	TRBV19	-	TRBJ2-1	CASKRGNEQFF	TGTGCCAGTAAGCGGGGGAATGAGCAGTTCTTC
-	14	TRBV29-1	-	TRBJ2-2	CSAWTDANTGELFF	TGCAGCGCCTGGACAGACGCGAACACCGGGGAGCTGTTTTTT
-	15	TRBV7-3	-	TRBJ2-1	CASSLNGGGINEQFF	TGTGCCAGCAGCTTAAACGGGGGAGGCATCAATGAGCAGTTCTTC
-	15	TRBV19	-	TRBJ1-4	CASSMGRGTNEKLFF	TGTGCCAGTAGTATGGGTCGGGGGACTAATGAAAAACTGTTTTTT
-	14	TRBV6-5	-	TRBJ1-1	CASNTQGGFTEAFF	TGTGCCAGCAATACACAGGGCGGTTTCACTGAAGCTTTCTTT
-	17	TRBV6-1	many	TRBJ2-6	CASSAPQGRSGANVLTF	TGTGCCAGCAGTGCCCCCCAGGGCCGCTCTGGGGCCAACGTCCTGACTTTC
TRBD1	14	TRBV2	-	TRBJ1-4	CASSGQVWDEKLFF	TGTGCCAGCAGCGGACAGGTATGGGATGAAAAACTGTTTTTT
TRBD1	15	TRBV6-5	once	TRBJ1-1	CASSPKGARGTEAFF	TGTGCCAGCAGCCCAAAGGGGGCGCGGGGCACTGAAGCTTTCTTT
-	14	TRBV19	-	TRBJ2-7	CASSIWGGPYEQYF	TGTGCCAGTAGTATATGGGGGGGCCCCTACGAGCAGTACTTC
TRBD1	15	TRBV30	-	TRBJ2-3	CAWSVGTGGTDTQYF	TGTGCCTGGAGTGTGGGGACAGGGGGTACAGATACGCAGTATTTT
-	17	TRBV4-1	-	TRBJ1-5	CASSQDSGMGSNQPQHF	TGCGCCAGCAGCCAAGATTCCGGGATGGGTAGCAATCAGCCCCAGCATTTT
-	15	TRBV13	-	TRBJ1-3	CASSYDRDSGNTIYF	TGTGCCAGCAGCTATGACAGAGACTCTGGAAACACCATATATTTT
-	14	TRBV28	medium-sized	TRBJ1-1	CASSLDTYRIEAFF	TGTGCCAGCAGTTTGGACACTTACAGGATCGAAGCTTTCTTT
TRBD2	17	TRBV7-9	-	TRBJ2-5	CASSLGLAGVQQETQYF	TGTGCCAGCAGCTTGGGCCTAGCGGGGGTCCAACAAGAGACCCAGTACTTC
-	15	TRBV2	-	TRBJ2-7	CASSEEETTLYEQYF	TGTGCCAGCAGTGAGGAAGAGACTACTCTCTACGAGCAGTACTTC
TRBD1	14	TRBV7-9	-	TRBJ2-7	CASRLQGPTYEQYF	TGTGCCAGCAGATTACAGGGGCCTACCTACGAGCAGTACTTC
TRBD1	15	TRBV4-3	-	TRBJ2-7	CASSQGIDRGYEQYF	TGCGCCAGCAGCCAAGGCATCGACAGGGGTTACGAGCAGTACTTC
TRBD1	14	TRBV27	-	TRBJ1-2	CATSSGQGANGYTF	TGTGCCACCAGTTCAGGACAGGGGGCTAATGGCTACACCTTC
-	14	TRBV6-4	-	TRBJ2-2	CASSESAGTGELFF	TGTGCCAGCAGTGAGAGTGCGGGCACCGGGGAGCTGTTTTTT
TRBD1	17	TRBV4-1	-	TRBJ1-1	CASSQGLGGRGKTEAFF	TGCGCCAGCAGCCAAGGGCTAGGAGGCAGGGGGAAGACTGAAGCTTTCTTT
TRBD1	18	TRBV16	-	TRBJ2-6	CASSRGQGDYSGANVLTF	TGTGCCAGCAGTCGGGGACAGGGTGATTACTCTGGGGCCAACGTCCTGACTTTC
-	14	TRBV7-9	-	TRBJ2-5	CASSFSSDQETQYF	TGTGCCAGCAGCTTCTCTAGCGACCAAGAGACCCAGTACTTC
-	13	TRBV19	-	TRBJ1-2	CASWSLANYGYTF	TGTGCCAGTTGGAGCCTAGCTAACTATGGCTACACCTTC
-	16	TRBV6-6	-	TRBJ2-7	CASSYTRTAPSYEQYF	TGTGCCAGCAGTTACACCAGGACAGCCCCATCCTACGAGCAGTACTTC
-	16	TRBV9	-	TRBJ1-4	CASSVEGRGTNEKLFF	TGTGCCAGCAGCGTAGAGGGGCGGGGAACTAATGAAAAACTGTTTTTT
-	12	TRBV11-3	-	TRBJ2-7	CASSLGPGEQYF	TGTGCCAGCAGCTTAGGGCCTGGCGAGCAGTACTTC
-	15	TRBV13	-	TRBJ2-7	CASSPQTGRSYEQYF	TGTGCCAGCAGCCCCCAGACAGGTCGATCCTACGAGCAGTACTTC
TRBD2	15	TRBV7-3	few	TRBJ2-3	CASSLTGGDGDTQYF	TGTGCCAGCAGCTTAACCGGGGGGGACGGGGATACGCAGTATTTT
-	14	TRBV6-5	-	TRBJ2-2	CASSSGPNTGELFF	TGTGCCAGCAGTTCTGGCCCGAACACCGGGGAGCTGTTTTTT
-	10	TRBV30	-	TRBJ1-2	CAYRGLGYTF	TGTGCCTATAGAGGCCTTGGCTACACCTTC
-	13	TRBV4-2	-	TRBJ2-5	CASSATGRETQYF	TGTGCCAGCAGCGCGACAGGGAGGGAGACCCAGTACTTC
-	16	TRBV19	-	TRBJ1-4	CASSAPGQGLTEKLFF	TGTGCCAGTAGTGCCCCCGGGCAGGGGTTAACTGAAAAACTGTTTTTT
-	11	TRBV4-1	-	TRBJ1-1	CASSQGGFAFF	TGCGCCAGCAGCCAAGGAGGGTTCGCTTTCTTT
TRBD1	16	TRBV27	-	TRBJ2-7	CASSLSAGDRVYEQYF	TGTGCCAGCAGTTTATCGGCGGGGGACAGGGTGTACGAGCAGTACTTC